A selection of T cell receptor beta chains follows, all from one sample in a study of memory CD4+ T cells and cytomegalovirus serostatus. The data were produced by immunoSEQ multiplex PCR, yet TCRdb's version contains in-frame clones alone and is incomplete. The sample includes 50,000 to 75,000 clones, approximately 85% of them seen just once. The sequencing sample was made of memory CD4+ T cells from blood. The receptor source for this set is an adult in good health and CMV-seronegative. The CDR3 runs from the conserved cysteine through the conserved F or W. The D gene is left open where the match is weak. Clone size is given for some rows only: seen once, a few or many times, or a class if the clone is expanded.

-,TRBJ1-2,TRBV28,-,CATAETQGPSVGYTF,TGTGCCACCGCGGAAACACAGGGTCCCTCGGTGGGCTACACCTTC
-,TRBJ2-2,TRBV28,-,CASRITGELFF,TGTGCCAGCAGAATTACCGGGGAGCTGTTTTTT
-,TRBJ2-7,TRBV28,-,CASRGNYEQYF,TGTGCCAGCAGAGGGAATTACGAGCAGTACTTC
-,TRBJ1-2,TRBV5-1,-,CASSPMTANYGYTF,TGCGCCAGCAGCCCCATGACGGCGAACTATGGCTACACCTTC
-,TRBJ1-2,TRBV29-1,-,CSASDKTNYGYTF,TGCAGCGCCTCCGACAAAACTAACTATGGCTACACCTTC
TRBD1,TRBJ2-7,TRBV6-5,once,CASSAGGLTYEQYF,TGTGCCAGCAGTGCAGGGGGCTTGACCTACGAGCAGTACTTC
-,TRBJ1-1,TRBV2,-,CASREDRNTEAFF,TGTGCCAGCAGGGAGGACAGAAACACTGAAGCTTTCTTT
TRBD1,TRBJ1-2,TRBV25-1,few,CASTLTGQGYGYTF,TGTGCCAGCACCCTTACCGGACAGGGCTATGGCTACACCTTC
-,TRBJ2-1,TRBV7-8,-,CASSLARRGEQFF,TGTGCCAGCAGCTTAGCTCGGAGGGGAGAGCAGTTCTTC
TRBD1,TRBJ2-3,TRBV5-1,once,CASSRDRGPTDTQYF,TGCGCCAGCAGCAGGGACAGGGGTCCCACAGATACGCAGTATTTT
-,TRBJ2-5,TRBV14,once,CASSQAETQYF,TGTGCCAGCAGCCAAGCGGAGACCCAGTACTTC
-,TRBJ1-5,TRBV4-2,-,CASSQDWDSNQPQHF,TGTGCCAGCAGCCAAGATTGGGATAGCAATCAGCCCCAGCATTTT
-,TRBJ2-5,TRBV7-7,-,CASSSATSAGAQYF,TGTGCCAGCAGCTCCGCGACTTCGGCAGGGGCCCAGTACTTC
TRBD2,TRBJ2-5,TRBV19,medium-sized,CASGGTAGGLGETQYF,TGTGCCAGTGGGGGAACGGCGGGGGGACTAGGGGAGACCCAGTACTTC
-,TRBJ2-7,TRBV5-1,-,CASSFSPGISYEQYF,TGCGCCAGCAGCTTTTCTCCAGGGATCTCCTACGAGCAGTACTTC
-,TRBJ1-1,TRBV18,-,CASCKAGSNTEAFF,TGTGCCAGCTGTAAGGCTGGGAGTAACACTGAAGCTTTCTTT
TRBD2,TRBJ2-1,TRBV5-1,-,CASSLPGTSGNEQFF,TGCGCCAGCAGCTTGCCCGGGACTAGCGGCAATGAGCAGTTCTTC
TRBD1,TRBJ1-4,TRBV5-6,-,CASSYGTVDEKLFF,TGTGCCAGCAGCTACGGGACAGTGGATGAAAAACTGTTTTTT
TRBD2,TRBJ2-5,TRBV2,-,CASRRRLAIQETQYF,TGTGCCAGCAGGAGGAGACTAGCGATCCAAGAGACCCAGTACTTC
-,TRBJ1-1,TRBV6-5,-,CASSYSRVGSTEAFF,TGTGCCAGCAGTTACTCCAGGGTAGGGAGCACTGAAGCTTTCTTT
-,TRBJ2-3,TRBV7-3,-,CASSLTIRDTQYF,TGTGCCAGCAGCTTAACTATCCGGGATACGCAGTATTTT
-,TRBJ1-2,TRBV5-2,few,CASKEYGVRKTYGYTF,TGTGCCAGCAAGGAGTATGGAGTACGAAAGACCTATGGCTACACCTTC
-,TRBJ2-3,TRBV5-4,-,CASSLDDTQYF,TGTGCCAGCAGCTTGGACGATACGCAGTATTTT
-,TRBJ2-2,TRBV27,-,CASSFVRFAGFTGELFF,TGTGCCAGCAGTTTTGTGCGTTTCGCAGGGTTCACCGGGGAGCTGTTTTTT
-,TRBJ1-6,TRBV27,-,CASSPYGSSYNSPLHF,TGTGCCAGCAGTCCCTATGGTAGCTCCTATAATTCACCCCTCCACTTT
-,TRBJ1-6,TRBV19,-,CASSIRAAFSPLHF,TGTGCCAGTAGTATACGGGCAGCTTTTTCACCCCTCCACTTT
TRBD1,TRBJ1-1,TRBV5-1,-,CASRGQGELMNTEAFF,TGCGCCAGCAGAGGACAGGGGGAACTCATGAACACTGAAGCTTTCTTT
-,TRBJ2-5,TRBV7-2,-,CASSPNRDETQYF,TGTGCCAGCAGCCCTAACAGGGATGAGACCCAGTACTTC
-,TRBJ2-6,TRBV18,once,CASSRPRYLTGSGANVLTF,TGTGCCAGCTCACGCCCTAGATATTTAACAGGGTCTGGGGCCAACGTCCTGACTTTC